Given below is one T cell receptor beta chain in context. What it binds is not known. The use of a sample-barcoded 5' primer and a J-beta primer mix characterized a second PCR of roughly 7 to 11 cycles. TCRdb re-called the 5' RACE reads through MiXCR, storing one row per CDR3 protein. The sample includes over 500,000 distinct CDR3 sequences, over 40% of them seen just once. The data derive from a study of blood T cells in healthy people across ages. Regarding the study as a whole: Percentage of naive T cells showed a strong correlation with TCR beta diversity.

Germline V CDR1 and CDR2: MNHEY, SMNVEV (reference sequence). CDR3 length equals 19 residues. Trimming pared 5 bases from V and 1 base from J, leaving 21 bases between. Healthy Caucasians from Russia aged roughly 6 to 95 served as donors. A minimum of 6 micrograms of total RNA was extracted per sample. Sample: blood. This rearrangement joins TRBV27 to TRBJ2-6; no firm D call. This clonotype was sampled from a woman of 80 years or more in good health. CDR3 region: CASSRVSRGMGSGANVLTF. Here the CDR3 DNA reads TGTGCCAGCAGTCGCGTTAGTAGAGGCATGGGGTCTGGGGCCAACGTCCTGACTTTC.